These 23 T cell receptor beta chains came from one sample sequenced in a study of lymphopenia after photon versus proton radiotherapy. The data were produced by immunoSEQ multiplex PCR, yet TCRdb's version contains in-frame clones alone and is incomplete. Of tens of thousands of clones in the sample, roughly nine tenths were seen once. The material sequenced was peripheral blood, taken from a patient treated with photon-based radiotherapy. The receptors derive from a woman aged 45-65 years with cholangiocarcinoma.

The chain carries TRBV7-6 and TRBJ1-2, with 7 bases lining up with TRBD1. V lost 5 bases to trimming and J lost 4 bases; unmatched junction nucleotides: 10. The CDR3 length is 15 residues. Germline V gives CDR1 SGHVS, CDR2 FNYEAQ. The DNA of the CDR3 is TGTGCCAGCAGCCCCACGACAGGGTTGGCCTATGGCTACACCTTC. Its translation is CASSPTTGLAYGYTF.

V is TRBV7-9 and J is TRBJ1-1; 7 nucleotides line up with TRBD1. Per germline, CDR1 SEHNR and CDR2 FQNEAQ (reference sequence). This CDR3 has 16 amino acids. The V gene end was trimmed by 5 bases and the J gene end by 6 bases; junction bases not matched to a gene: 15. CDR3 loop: CASSPRQTGYRAEAFF. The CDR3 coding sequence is TGTGCCAGCAGCCCCCGACAGACAGGGTATAGGGCTGAAGCTTTCTTT.

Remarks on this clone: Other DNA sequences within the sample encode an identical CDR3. The chain's CDR3 is CASSRTRQGPYNEQFF. CDR3 nucleotides: TGTGCCAGCTCGCGAACCCGACAGGGCCCATACAATGAGCAGTTCTTC. The V gene is TRBV18, the J gene TRBJ2-1; 7 nucleotides align to TRBD1. This CDR3 is 16 amino acids long. V lost 6 bases, J lost 4 bases, and 12 bases stayed unmatched. Germline CDR1 and CDR2: KGHSH and LQKENI.

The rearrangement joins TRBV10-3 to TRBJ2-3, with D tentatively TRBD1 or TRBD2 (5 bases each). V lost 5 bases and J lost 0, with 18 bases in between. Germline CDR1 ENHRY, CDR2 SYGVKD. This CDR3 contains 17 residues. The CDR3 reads CAISSPSFGASTDTQYF. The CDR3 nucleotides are TGTGCCATCAGTTCACCCAGCTTCGGGGCTAGCACAGATACGCAGTATTTT.

The DNA of the CDR3 is TGCGCCAGCAGCGGAGCGGGGGGGCCACGAGAGACCCAGTACTTC. Translating gives CASSGAGGPRETQYF. This rearrangement joins TRBV10-2 to TRBJ2-5, with 10 bases aligning to TRBD2. J gave up 4 bases and V 6 bases, and 8 bases lay outside the gene matches. CDR3 size: 15 residues. Germline assignment: CDR1 WSHSY and CDR2 SAAADI.

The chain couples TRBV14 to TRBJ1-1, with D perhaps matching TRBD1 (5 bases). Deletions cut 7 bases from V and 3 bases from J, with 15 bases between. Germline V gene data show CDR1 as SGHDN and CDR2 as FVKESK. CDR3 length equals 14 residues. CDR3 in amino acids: CASNPGQGHTEAFF. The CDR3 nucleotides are TGTGCCAGCAACCCCGGGCAGGGACACACTGAAGCTTTCTTT.

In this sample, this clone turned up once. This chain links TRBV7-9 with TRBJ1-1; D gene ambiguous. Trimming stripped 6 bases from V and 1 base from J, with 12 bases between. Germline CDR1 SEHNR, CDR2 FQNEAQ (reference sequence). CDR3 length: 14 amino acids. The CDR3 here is CASSFSYPNTEAFF. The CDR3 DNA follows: TGTGCCAGCAGTTTCAGTTACCCGAACACTGAAGCTTTCTTT.

In DNA form, the CDR3 reads TGTGCCAGCAGCTCAGGGCTCCAAGAGACCCAGTACTTC. As protein: CASSSGLQETQYF. The chain links TRBV5-6 to TRBJ2-5; D possibly corresponds to TRBD1 (5 bases). Germline loops: CDR1 SGHDT, CDR2 YYEEEE. The CDR3 is 13 residues long. V lost 3 bases and J 1 base, leaving 7 bases between the germline ends.

The CDR3 DNA follows: TGTGCCAGCTCACTCCGGGGCCCGACCGACTATGGCTACACCTTC. Its protein is CASSLRGPTDYGYTF. V is TRBV18 and J is TRBJ1-2, with a possible D match to TRBD1 (5 bases). V lost 4 bases to trimming and J lost 3 bases, with 15 bases between them. The CDR3 spans 15 residues. Germline V gene lookup returns CDR1 KGHSH and CDR2 LQKENI.

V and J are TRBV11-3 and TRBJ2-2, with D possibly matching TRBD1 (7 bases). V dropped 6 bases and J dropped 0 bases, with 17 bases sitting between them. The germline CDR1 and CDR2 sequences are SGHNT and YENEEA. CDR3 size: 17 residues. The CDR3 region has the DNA TGTGCCAGCAGTCTAGGTGGGGGGACAGCGAACACCGGGGAGCTGTTTTTT. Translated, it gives CASSLGGGTANTGELFF.

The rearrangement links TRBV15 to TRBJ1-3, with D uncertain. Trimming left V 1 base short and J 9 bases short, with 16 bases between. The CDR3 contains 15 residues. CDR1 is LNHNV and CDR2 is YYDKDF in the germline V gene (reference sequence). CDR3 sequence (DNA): TGTGCCACCAGCAGAGGTGGCACCGTCCCAGGCACCATATATTTT. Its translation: CATSRGGTVPGTIYF.

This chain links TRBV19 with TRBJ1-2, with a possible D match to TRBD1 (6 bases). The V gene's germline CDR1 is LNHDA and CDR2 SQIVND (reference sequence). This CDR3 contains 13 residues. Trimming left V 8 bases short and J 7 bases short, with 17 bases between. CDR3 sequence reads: CASFGLGAFGYTF. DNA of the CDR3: TGTGCCAGTTTTGGACTGGGGGCGTTTGGCTACACCTTC. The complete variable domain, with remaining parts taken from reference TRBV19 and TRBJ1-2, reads DGGITQSPKYLFRKEGQNVTLSCEQNLNHDAMYWYRQDPGQGLRLIYYSQIVNDFQKGDIAEGYSVSREKKESFPLTVTSAQKNPTAFYLCASFGLGAFGYTFGSGTRLTVV.

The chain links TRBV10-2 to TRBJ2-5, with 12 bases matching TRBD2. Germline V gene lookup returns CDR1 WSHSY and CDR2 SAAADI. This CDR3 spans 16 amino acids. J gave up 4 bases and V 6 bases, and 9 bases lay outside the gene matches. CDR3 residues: CASSGLAGFVVETQYF. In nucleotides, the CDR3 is TGCGCCAGCAGCGGACTAGCGGGGTTCGTGGTAGAGACCCAGTACTTC.

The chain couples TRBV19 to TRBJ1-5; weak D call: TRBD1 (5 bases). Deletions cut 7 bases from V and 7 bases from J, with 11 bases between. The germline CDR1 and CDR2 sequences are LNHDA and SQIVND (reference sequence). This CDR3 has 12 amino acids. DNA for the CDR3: TGTGCCAGTACTGGGCAGGGACAGCCCCAGCATTTT. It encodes CASTGQGQPQHF.

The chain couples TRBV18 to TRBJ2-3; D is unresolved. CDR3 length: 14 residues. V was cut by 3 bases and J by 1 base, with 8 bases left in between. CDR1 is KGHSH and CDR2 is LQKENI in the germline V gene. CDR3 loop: CASSPEVGTDTQYF. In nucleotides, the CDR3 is TGTGCCAGCTCACCCGAGGTTGGCACAGATACGCAGTATTTT.

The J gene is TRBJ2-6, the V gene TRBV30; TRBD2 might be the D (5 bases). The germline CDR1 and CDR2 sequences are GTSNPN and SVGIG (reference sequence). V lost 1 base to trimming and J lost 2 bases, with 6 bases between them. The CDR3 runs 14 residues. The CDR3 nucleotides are TGTGCCTGGAGTGGGGGAGCTGGGGCCAACGTCCTGACTTTC. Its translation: CAWSGGAGANVLTF.

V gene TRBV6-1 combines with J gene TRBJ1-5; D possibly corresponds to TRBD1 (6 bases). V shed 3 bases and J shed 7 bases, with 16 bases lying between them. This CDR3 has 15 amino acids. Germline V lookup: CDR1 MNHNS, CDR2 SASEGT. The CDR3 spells CASSESGGRVQPQHF. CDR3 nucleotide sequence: TGTGCCAGCAGTGAGTCGGGGGGCAGGGTGCAGCCCCAGCATTTT.

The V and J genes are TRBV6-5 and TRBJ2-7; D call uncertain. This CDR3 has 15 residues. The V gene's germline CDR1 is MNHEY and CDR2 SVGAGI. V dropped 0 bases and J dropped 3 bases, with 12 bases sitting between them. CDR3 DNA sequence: TGTGCCAGCAGTTACTCGATGTACGGAATCTACGAGCAGTACTTC. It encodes CASSYSMYGIYEQYF.

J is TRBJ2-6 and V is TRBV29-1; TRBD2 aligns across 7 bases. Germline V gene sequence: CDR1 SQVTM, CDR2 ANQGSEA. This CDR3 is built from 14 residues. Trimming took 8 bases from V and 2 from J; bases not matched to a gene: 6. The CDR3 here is CSPPRGTGANVLTF. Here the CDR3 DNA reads TGCAGCCCCCCGCGGGGGACTGGGGCCAACGTCCTGACTTTC.

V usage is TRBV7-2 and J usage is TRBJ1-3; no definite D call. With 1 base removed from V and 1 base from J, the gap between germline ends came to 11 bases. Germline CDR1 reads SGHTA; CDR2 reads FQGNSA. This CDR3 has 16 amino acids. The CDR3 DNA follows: TGTGCCAGCAGCTTAGGGGGAGAGCTTTCTGGAAACACCATATATTTT. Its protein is CASSLGGELSGNTIYF.

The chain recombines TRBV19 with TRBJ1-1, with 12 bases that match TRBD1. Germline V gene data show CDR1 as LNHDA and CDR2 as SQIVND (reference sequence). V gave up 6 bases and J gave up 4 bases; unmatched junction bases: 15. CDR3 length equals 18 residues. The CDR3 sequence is CASRPHPGTGGFGTEAFF. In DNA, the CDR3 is TGTGCCAGTAGACCCCACCCCGGGACAGGGGGCTTTGGCACTGAAGCTTTCTTT.

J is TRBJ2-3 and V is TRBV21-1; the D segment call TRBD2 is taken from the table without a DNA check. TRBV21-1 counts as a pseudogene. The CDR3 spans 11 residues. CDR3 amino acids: CASLGTDTQYF. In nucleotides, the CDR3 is TGTGCCAGCCTCGGGACAGATACGCAGTATTTT.

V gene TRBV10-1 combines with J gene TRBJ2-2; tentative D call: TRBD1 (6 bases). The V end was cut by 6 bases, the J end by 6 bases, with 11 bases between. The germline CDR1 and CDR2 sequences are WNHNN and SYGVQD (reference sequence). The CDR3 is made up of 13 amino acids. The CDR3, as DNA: TGCGCCAGCAGCCCACAGGGAGCCGGGGAGCTGTTTTTT. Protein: CASSPQGAGELFF.